Listed below are T cell receptor beta chains from one sample, sequenced in a study of OX40 agonist ivuxolimab in advanced cancers. TCRdb's table, derived via immunoSEQ multiplex PCR, lists solely in-frame clones and lacks some. This table has about 49,000 clones, just under 95% appearing once. The source material was CD4+ or CD8+ T cells sorted from blood, sampled in a trial of the OX40 agonist ivuxolimab. These receptors all stem from an adult with an advanced solid tumor such as melanoma, head and neck, liver or kidney cancer. Both conserved end residues are trimmed from each CDR3.

j_call v_call cdr3_aa
TRBJ2-3 TRBV2 ASLSPLGLHTDTQY
TRBJ1-1 TRBV5-6 AVSFQLGMNTEAF
TRBJ2-5 TRBV27 ASRTGRETQY
TRBJ1-1 TRBV7-9 ASSSPGHMNTEAF
TRBJ2-6 TRBV9 ASSVALGIMSSGANVLT
TRBJ2-7 TRBV27 ASSPGLEVYEQY
TRBJ2-7 TRBV27 ASSLLSNFYEQY
TRBJ2-7 TRBV6-6 ASSFRDRRTYEQY
TRBJ1-1 TRBV6-6 ASSYAGGGYTEAF
TRBJ2-3 TRBV5-4 ASSLVAGGPADTQY
TRBJ1-4 TRBV4-3 ASSRDRRATNEKLF
TRBJ2-7 TRBV13 ASSLVGGGRSSYEQY
TRBJ2-1 TRBV5-1 ASSPELFYNEQF
TRBJ2-3 TRBV7-8 ASSSPTLGPNHNTDTQY
TRBJ2-2 TRBV7-2 ASSLAPGLPIHGELF
TRBJ2-1 TRBV11-3 ASSTTEWPTQPGF
TRBJ2-1 TRBV28 AAGDEQF
TRBJ1-1 TRBV13 ASSLQGEVNTEAF
TRBJ1-1 TRBV11-2 ASSPTITGVTEAF
TRBJ2-7 TRBV7-8 ASSFRAGVASYEQY
TRBJ1-1 TRBV7-3 ASSLDRGTNTEAF
TRBJ2-7 TRBV7-9 ASSSGGAPYEQY
TRBJ2-7 TRBV4-1 ASSHGQGGFYEQY
TRBJ2-7 TRBV9 AHRGLAGCDRYEQY
TRBJ2-7 TRBV6-5 ASSAFRDSRYEQY
TRBJ2-7 TRBV6-1 ASCRGLSYEQY
TRBJ2-7 TRBV27 ASSSGPYEQY
TRBJ2-7 TRBV5-8 ASSVTSGPSYEQY
TRBJ2-7 TRBV13 ASSLGVGPYEQY
TRBJ1-1 TRBV7-8 ASRLETGGARNTEAF
TRBJ2-2 TRBV15 ATSRDPSGELF
TRBJ2-5 TRBV9 ASSEGLQETQY
TRBJ1-1 TRBV4-3 ASSQDGGRTEAF
TRBJ2-3 TRBV7-9 ASSLSPGVADTQY
TRBJ2-7 TRBV10-3 AIGTSEWPSYEQY
TRBJ1-1 TRBV30 AWSGAGRATEAF
TRBJ2-1 TRBV4-1 ASSQELWGDEQF
TRBJ2-7 TRBV6-6 ASSLGITYEQY
TRBJ2-7 TRBV19 ASSSGIAIAYEQY
TRBJ1-2 TRBV30 AWSSSGTDGYT
TRBJ1-4 TRBV11-1 ASSLGATNEKLF
TRBJ2-7 TRBV7-8 ASGGGLAGNSYEQY
TRBJ1-5 TRBV7-8 ASSEQQGTFNQPQH
TRBJ2-7 TRBV14 ASSQLSTGGGEQY
TRBJ2-3 TRBV27 ASRSGLAADTQY
TRBJ1-1 TRBV5-8 ASSLVSLEAF
TRBJ2-7 TRBV11-2 ASSLTDYGYYEQY
TRBJ2-5 TRBV27 ASSLWGQETQY
TRBJ1-2 TRBV14 ASSRQAVGYGYT
TRBJ1-3 TRBV9 ASTPRGTDFHSGNTIY
TRBJ2-3 TRBV7-2 ASSHRGYTDTQY
TRBJ2-7 TRBV9 ASSVGYEQY
TRBJ1-3 TRBV11-2 ASSLRQGNSGNTIY
TRBJ2-7 TRBV19 ASSKLSKSYEQY
TRBJ1-1 TRBV6-1 ASSERRMMNTEAF
TRBJ2-1 TRBV9 ASSGGLAGLNNEQF